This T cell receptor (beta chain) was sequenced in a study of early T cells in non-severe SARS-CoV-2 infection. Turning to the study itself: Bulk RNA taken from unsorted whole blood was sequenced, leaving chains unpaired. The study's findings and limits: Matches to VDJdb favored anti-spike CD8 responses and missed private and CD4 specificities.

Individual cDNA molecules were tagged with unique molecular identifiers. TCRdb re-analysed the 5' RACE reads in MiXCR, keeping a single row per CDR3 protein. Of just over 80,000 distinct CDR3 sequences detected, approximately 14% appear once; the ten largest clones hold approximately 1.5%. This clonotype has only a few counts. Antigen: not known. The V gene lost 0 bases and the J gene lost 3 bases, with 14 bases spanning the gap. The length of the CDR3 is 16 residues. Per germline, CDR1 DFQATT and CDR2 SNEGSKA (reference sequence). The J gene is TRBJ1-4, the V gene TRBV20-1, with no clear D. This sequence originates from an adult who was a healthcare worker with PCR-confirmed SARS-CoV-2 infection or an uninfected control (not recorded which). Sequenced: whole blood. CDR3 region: CSAREGAAGPNEKLFF. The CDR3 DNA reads TGCAGTGCTAGAGAGGGAGCCGCGGGCCCTAATGAAAAACTGTTTTTT.